This TCR beta chain was profiled in a study of post-analysis software for immune sequencing data. Presence of unique molecular identifiers characterized the TCR beta cDNA libraries. TCRdb ran MiXCR on the PCR reads and lists one entry per CDR3 protein. The table has roughly 600,000 distinct CDR3 sequences, 44% seen once; the top ten hold roughly 1.8%. This clonotype originated in a girl under 18 with multiple sclerosis. Sample: blood.

CDR3 protein: CASSPNRGRYEQYF. CDR3 DNA: TGTGCCAGCAGTCCGAACAGGGGCAGGTACGAGCAGTACTTC. This chain joins TRBV27 and TRBJ2-7, with 7 bases aligning to TRBD1. This CDR3 has 14 residues. The V gene end was trimmed by 5 bases and the J gene end by 4 bases; junction bases not matched to a gene: 8. Germline CDR1 and CDR2: MNHEY and SMNVEV (reference sequence).